The 30 T cell receptor beta chains below were found in one sample sequenced in a study of T cells in women clearing cervical HPV infection. Data came from immunoSEQ multiplex PCR; TCRdb stores just in-frame clones and leaves some out. The table gives about 20,000 clones; the top ten clones make up 10% to 15% of it. Input material: blood buffy coat. These receptors all stem from a woman aged 18-69 years with a cervical HPV16 infection that either progressed to CIN3+ or cleared (not recorded which).

About this clone: The read terminates 3 residues ahead of where the CDR3 ends, so the germline J gene completes it. The chain recombines TRBV28 with TRBJ2-3, with a tentative D call TRBD2 (6 bases). Germline V gives CDR1 MDHEN, CDR2 SYDVKM. V was trimmed by 5 bases and J by 6 bases, leaving 18 bases between them. The CDR3 sequence is 15 residues long. The covered CDR3 bases are TGTGCCAGCAGTCCCTCGAATTGGGGGGAGGATACG. This codes for CASSPSNWGEDT. The whole CDR3 protein is CASSPSNWGEDTQYF.

Comments on this clone: With the read ending 3 residues before the CDR3 end, the germline J gene is used to fill in that end. J is TRBJ2-5 and V is TRBV7-9, with 7 bases that match TRBD1. Losses at the gene ends were 0 bases for V and 2 bases for J; bases not matched to a gene: 3. Germline-derived CDR1 and CDR2 are SEHNR and FQNEAQ (reference sequence). CDR3 length equals 15 residues. CDR3: CASSLAGTAQETQYF. The DNA read from the CDR3 is TGTGCCAGCAGCTTAGCGGGGACAGCACAAGAGACC.

As to this clone: The sequenced fragment ends 3 residues before the CDR3 boundary, so the rest is inferred from the germline J gene. This sample includes further DNA sequences coding for the same CDR3. The rearrangement uses TRBV18 and TRBJ1-2; no firm D call. The CDR3 spans 16 residues. From germline, CDR1 is KGHSH and CDR2 LQKENI. The CDR3 bases that were read are TGTGCCAGCTCACCCCCCGGACTAGCGAGCTCCTACGAC. Its translation is CASSPPGLASSYD. In full, the CDR3 reads CASSPPGLASSYDYTF. The full variable domain, in which reference TRBV18 and TRBJ1-2 provide the parts outside the CDR3, is NAGVMQNPRHLVRRRGQEARLRCSPMKGHSHVYWYRQLPEEGLKFMVYLQKENIIDESGMPKERFSAEFPKEGPSILRIQQVVRGDSAAYFCASSPPGLASSYDYTFGSGTRLTVV.

A word on this clone: The CDR3 extends 3 residues past the end of the read, so its final part is completed from the germline J gene. The rearrangement uses TRBV19 and TRBJ1-1; the D gene is possibly TRBD1 (5 bases). Germline V gene data show CDR1 as LNHDA and CDR2 as SQIVND (reference sequence). The germline V and J ends were trimmed by 4 bases and 3 bases, with 27 bases remaining between them. This CDR3 spans 19 amino acids. The DNA read from the CDR3 is TGTGCCAGTAGTAACCCCGCAGGGCGGAAGACCCAAACCTACACTGAA. Translated: CASSNPAGRKTQTYTE. The entire CDR3 reads CASSNPAGRKTQTYTEAFF.

To note about this clone: The read terminates 3 residues ahead of where the CDR3 ends, so the germline J gene completes it. The J gene is TRBJ2-7, the V gene TRBV19, with 7 nucleotides matching TRBD1. This CDR3 region has 15 residues. The V segment lost 5 bases and the J segment 5 bases; nucleotides outside the gene matches: 12. In germline, CDR1 is LNHDA, CDR2 SQIVND (reference sequence). CDR3 sequence: CASSPFHRGSDEQYF. CDR3 DNA (partial): TGTGCCAGTAGTCCGTTCCACAGGGGTTCCGACGAG.

The CDR3 DNA, read in part, is TGTGCCATCAGTGACGGGCCGGGGGGC. This encodes CAISDGPGG. The entire CDR3 reads CAISDGPGGYTF. The gene calls are TRBV10-3 and TRBJ1-2; no firm D call. The read is 3 residues too short to cover the CDR3 end, so that end is filled in from the germline J gene. The V gene's germline CDR1 is ENHRY and CDR2 SYGVKD. This CDR3 has 12 residues.

Note on this clone: Coverage ceases 3 residues before the CDR3 finishes, and the germline J gene fills in the end. V gene TRBV20-1 combines with J gene TRBJ2-1; 11 nucleotides agree with TRBD2. The ends lost 3 bases at V and 7 bases at J; junction bases unmatched: 5. The CDR3 spans 14 residues. From germline, CDR1 is DFQATT and CDR2 SNEGSKA (reference sequence). This CDR3 reads CSARNSGGANEQFF. CDR3 bases read: TGCAGTGCTAGGAATAGCGGGGGGGCAAATGAG.

Regarding this clone: The junction and the germline gene differ at one end; a read error may be behind it. This specimen includes other DNA sequences encoding the same CDR3. CDR3 bases read: TGCAGTGCTAGAACCGGGACAGGGGCTGGAAACACT. Its protein is CSARTGTGAGNT. In full, the CDR3 reads CSARTGTGAGNTIYF. V gene TRBV20-1 combines with J gene TRBJ1-3, with 10 nucleotides matching TRBD1. Read sequence stops 3 residues before the CDR3 end, and the germline J gene provides the missing end. Germline V gene lookup returns CDR1 DFQATT and CDR2 SNEGSKA (reference sequence). The CDR3 runs 15 residues.

With regard to this clone: The read ends 3 residues shy of where the CDR3 ends; the end is completed using the germline J gene. The V and J genes are TRBV5-6 and TRBJ2-7; D unresolved. V lost 2 bases and J 6 bases, leaving 6 bases between the germline ends. The CDR3 contains 11 residues. Germline CDR1 and CDR2: SGHDT and YYEEEE. The CDR3 reads CASSFTAEQYF. Partial CDR3 DNA: TGTGCCAGCAGCTTTACAGCCGAG.

As for this clone: From the germline J gene comes the end of the CDR3, since the read stops 3 residues before it. The chain links TRBV7-9 to TRBJ1-5, with a weak D call TRBD1 (6 bases). The germline V gene encodes CDR1 SEHNR and CDR2 FQNEAQ (reference sequence). V dropped 3 bases and J dropped 4 bases, with 13 bases sitting between them. CDR3 length: 15 residues. The CDR3 bases that were read are TGTGCCAGCAGCTTGTCAGGGGTGGGAAATCAGCCC. Encoded protein: CASSLSGVGNQP. The complete CDR3 protein is CASSLSGVGNQPQHF. The full variable domain, completed using reference TRBV7-9 and TRBJ1-5, is DTGVSQNPRHKITKRGQNVTFRCDPISEHNRLYWYRQTLGQGPEFLTYFQNEAQLEKSRLLSDRFSAERPKGSFSTLEIQRTEQGDSAMYLCASSLSGVGNQPQHFGDGTRLSIL.

Worth noting for this clone: At one boundary the junction diverges from the germline segment, which might be a read error. The read ends 3 residues before the CDR3 terminus; that terminus is restored from the germline J gene. Other DNA sequences in this sample translate to the same CDR3. The chain recombines TRBV5-4 with TRBJ1-2; 7 bases map to TRBD1. CDR1 is SGHNT, CDR2 YYREEE, per germline (reference sequence). This CDR3 comprises 14 residues. CDR3 DNA (partial): TGTGCCAGCAGCTTGGCCAGGGGGGATGATGGT. Translation gives CASSLARGDDG. The entire CDR3 protein reads CASSLARGDDGYTF.

Of note for this clone: The sequence runs out 3 residues before the end of the CDR3; the remainder is reconstructed from the germline J gene. V is TRBV18 and J is TRBJ1-2, with D perhaps matching TRBD1 (5 bases). Germline CDR1 KGHSH, CDR2 LQKENI. This CDR3 is 14 amino acids long. The chain's CDR3 is CASSPQTVTDTYTF. The part of the CDR3 DNA that was read is TGTGCCAGCTCACCACAGACAGTGACAGATACC.

About this clone: The read stops 3 residues short of the end of the CDR3; the missing end is completed from the germline J gene. The chain combines TRBV19 with TRBJ1-2, with TRBD1 identical over 10 bases. Germline V lookup: CDR1 LNHDA, CDR2 SQIVND (reference sequence). This CDR3 spans 13 amino acids. Trimming at V came to 7 bases and at J to 6 bases, leaving 5 bases not matched to a gene. The CDR3 is CASIETGGHGYTF. The covered CDR3 bases are TGTGCCAGTATCGAGACAGGGGGCCATGGC.

As regards this clone: The read finishes 3 residues shy of the CDR3 end, and the germline J gene is used to complete it. This chain uses TRBV10-3 with TRBJ2-1; D is unresolved. The V gene's germline CDR1 is ENHRY and CDR2 SYGVKD. V shed 2 bases and J shed 7 bases, with 9 bases lying between them. The CDR3 is 13 residues long. CDR3 bases read: TGTGCCATCAGTGAGACTCCTAGGAATGAG. Protein sequence: CAISETPRNE. The full CDR3 is CAISETPRNEQFF.

Notes on this clone: The read gets to within 3 residues of the CDR3 end, and the germline J gene fills in the rest. The genes are TRBV20-1 and TRBJ2-5; 8 nucleotides agree with TRBD1. The CDR3 runs 15 residues. V was pared by 1 base and J by 5 bases, with 9 bases of the junction left unmatched. Germline CDR1 is DFQATT and CDR2 is SNEGSKA (reference sequence). Here the CDR3 reads CSARARTGSGETQYF. The sequenced part of the CDR3 DNA is TGCAGTGCTAGAGCCAGGACAGGGTCTGGGGAGACC.

Note on this clone: Coverage ceases 3 residues before the CDR3 finishes, and the germline J gene fills in the end. The chain links TRBV18 to TRBJ1-2, with D perhaps matching TRBD1 (5 bases). The CDR3 is 14 residues long. Germline CDR1 and CDR2: KGHSH and LQKENI. The CDR3 bases that were read are TGTGCCAGCTCACCAGGGGCAGGTCCCTACGAC. It specifies CASSPGAGPYD. The complete CDR3 protein is CASSPGAGPYDYTF.

As regards this clone: Read data end 3 residues before the CDR3 end; the end is taken from the germline J gene. V gene TRBV7-2 combines with J gene TRBJ2-5; TRBD2 aligns across 7 bases. In germline, CDR1 is SGHTA, CDR2 FQGNSA. The CDR3 is 15 amino acids. V dropped 7 bases and J dropped 1; count of bases not matched to a gene: 9. CDR3 bases read: TGTGCCAGCATTTCTAGGGAGGGGATCCAAGAGACC. Residues: CASISREGIQET. The whole CDR3 sequence is CASISREGIQETQYF.

About this clone itself: The read terminates 3 residues ahead of where the CDR3 ends, so the germline J gene completes it. The chain combines TRBV7-9 with TRBJ1-2; tentative D call: TRBD1 (5 bases). Germline V gene sequence: CDR1 SEHNR, CDR2 FQNEAQ (reference sequence). CDR3 length: 14 residues. The CDR3 DNA, read in part, is TGTGCCAGCAGCTGGGGGACTCTAAGTCAGGGC. It specifies CASSWGTLSQG. The full CDR3 reads CASSWGTLSQGYTF. Based on the CDR3 plus reference TRBV7-9 and TRBJ1-2, the full variable domain is DTGVSQNPRHKITKRGQNVTFRCDPISEHNRLYWYRQTLGQGPEFLTYFQNEAQLEKSRLLSDRFSAERPKGSFSTLEIQRTEQGDSAMYLCASSWGTLSQGYTFGSGTRLTVV.

In the case of this clone: The read ends 3 residues early relative to the CDR3; the germline J gene fills the gap. The J gene is TRBJ2-2, the V gene TRBV7-3; D perhaps matches TRBD1 (7 bases). CDR3 length equals 14 residues. V lost 6 bases, J lost 3 bases, and 11 bases lay in between. Germline values: CDR1 SGHTA, CDR2 FQGTGA. This chain's CDR3 is CASSSRGDTGELFF. The CDR3 DNA, read in part, is TGTGCCAGCAGTTCCAGGGGGGACACCGGGGAG.

About this clone itself: The CDR3 end is not reached by the read, which stops 3 residues before it; the germline J gene fills it in. J is TRBJ2-1 and V is TRBV19, with TRBD2 identical over 7 bases. The CDR3 is 13 residues long. After removal of 6 bases from V and 4 bases from J, the junction contained 3 bases not matched to a gene. Germline CDR1 is LNHDA and CDR2 is SQIVND (reference sequence). The CDR3 here is CASRVAGYNEQFF. The DNA read from the CDR3 is TGTGCCAGTAGAGTAGCGGGTTACAATGAG.

As concerns this clone: The CDR3 goes on 3 residues after the read ends, and that part is filled in from the germline J gene. J is TRBJ2-3 and V is TRBV29-1; D remains ambiguous. The germline V gene has CDR1 SQVTM and CDR2 ANQGSEA. The CDR3 has 13 residues. The ends were cut back, 2 bases at V and 1 base at J, with 7 bases in the middle. The DNA read from the CDR3 is TGCAGCGTTGAATTTGTCGGCACAGATACG. This gives the protein CSVEFVGTDT. The CDR3 in full is CSVEFVGTDTQYF.

As for this clone: Germline and junction disagree at one end, which may indicate a read error. The DNA ends 3 residues before the CDR3 does, and the rest of the CDR3 is filled in from the germline J gene. The same CDR3 is also encoded by other DNA sequences in this sample. J is TRBJ1-3 and V is TRBV7-9; 7 bases map to TRBD1. CDR3 length: 15 residues. Germline CDR1 SEHNR, CDR2 FQNEAQ (reference sequence). CDR3 sequence: CASSLHRGGRNTIYF. CDR3 bases read: TGTGCCAGCAGCTTACACAGGGGCGGTAGAAACACA.

Regarding this clone: Sequencing ends 3 residues short of the CDR3 end; the germline J gene provides the rest. The V and J genes are TRBV2 and TRBJ2-5; the D gene is possibly TRBD2 (7 bases). Germline V gene data show CDR1 as SNHLY and CDR2 as FYNNEI. Trimming left V 1 base short and J 5 bases short, with 14 bases between. This CDR3 region has 15 residues. Incomplete CDR3 DNA: TGTGCCAGCAGTGAAGAACGGGGGGCCGGTGAGACC. This encodes CASSEERGAGET. The entire CDR3 is CASSEERGAGETQYF.

To note about this clone: The read terminates 3 residues ahead of where the CDR3 ends, so the germline J gene completes it. This chain uses TRBV30 with TRBJ2-1, with 7 bases identical to TRBD2. Germline values: CDR1 GTSNPN, CDR2 SVGIG (reference sequence). The CDR3 runs to 16 residues. The trim removed 2 bases at V and 9 bases at J, leaving 16 bases unmatched. The CDR3 sequence is CAWSSPNPGLSSEQFF. The sequenced CDR3 bases are TGTGCCTGGAGTTCCCCTAACCCGGGACTATCGAGTGAG.

On this clone: An end of the junction differs from the germline gene, which may be a read error. The sequenced fragment ends 3 residues before the CDR3 boundary, so the rest is inferred from the germline J gene. Other DNA variants within this sample encode the same CDR3. The V gene is TRBV23-1, the J gene TRBJ1-3; TRBD1 might be the D (5 bases). TRBV23-1 qualifies as an ORF whose function is uncertain. The CDR3 loop spans 18 amino acids. CDR3 in amino acids: CASSHSLGGGTAGNTIYF. Partial CDR3 DNA: TGCGCCAGCAGTCACTCTCTAGGCGGGGGAACGGCTGGAAACACA.

As for this clone: The sequence runs out 3 residues before the end of the CDR3; the remainder is reconstructed from the germline J gene. The chain recombines TRBV18 with TRBJ1-2; D not certain. The CDR3 has 16 amino acids. Germline CDR1 KGHSH, CDR2 LQKENI. CDR3 bases read: TGTGCCAGCTCACTCCCCCTAGCGGGAGGGCTTGGTGAC. As protein: CASSLPLAGGLGD. The CDR3, in full, reads CASSLPLAGGLGDYTF.

On this clone: The read finishes 3 residues shy of the CDR3 end, and the germline J gene is used to complete it. The chain carries TRBV9 and TRBJ2-5; 12 nucleotides align to TRBD2. V shed 0 bases, J shed 5 bases, and the junction held 5 bases outside the gene matches. Germline CDR1 SGDLS, CDR2 YYNGEE. The CDR3 sequence is 16 residues long. CDR3 DNA (partial): TGTGCCAGCAGCGTAGCGACTAGCGGGAGTTCGGAGACC. Translation gives CASSVATSGSSET. The entire CDR3 protein reads CASSVATSGSSETQYF.

A word on this clone: The DNA ends 3 residues before the CDR3 does, and the rest of the CDR3 is filled in from the germline J gene. This rearrangement joins TRBV27 to TRBJ1-3; tentatively, D is TRBD1 (5 bases). Germline V lookup: CDR1 MNHEY, CDR2 SMNVEV (reference sequence). The CDR3 totals 16 residues. With 4 bases removed from V and 1 base from J, the gap between germline ends came to 14 bases. CDR3 amino acids: CASSSGGTDSGNTIYF. Incomplete CDR3 DNA: TGTGCCAGCAGTTCCGGCGGGACTGATTCTGGAAACACC.

Concerning this clone: The read terminates 3 residues ahead of where the CDR3 ends, so the germline J gene completes it. At the DNA level, this CDR3 is encoded by other sequences in the same sample as well. This chain joins TRBV30 and TRBJ1-3; TRBD1 aligns across 7 bases. This CDR3 contains 15 residues. V lost 0 bases to trimming and J lost 0 bases; unmatched junction nucleotides: 2. Germline CDR1 GTSNPN, CDR2 SVGIG (reference sequence). The CDR3 bases that were read are TGTGCCTGGAGTGTGGACAGGACCTCTGGAAACACC. Its translation: CAWSVDRTSGNT. The full CDR3 sequence reads CAWSVDRTSGNTIYF.

As to this clone: The read finishes 3 residues shy of the CDR3 end, and the germline J gene is used to complete it. The chain couples TRBV2 to TRBJ1-2; maybe TRBD1 (5 bases). There are 15 residues in the CDR3. Germline V gene lookup returns CDR1 SNHLY and CDR2 FYNNEI. CDR3 bases read: TGTGCCAGCACCCGGAGGGGAGGATCTTACAATGAC. Translating it yields CASTRRGGSYND. The entire CDR3 reads CASTRRGGSYNDYTF.